This T cell receptor beta chain was found in a study of cytomegalovirus exposure and HLA in healthy donors. Whole-study findings and limits: Among TCR sequences, most were rare, though some public TCRs appeared in many donors.

PCR used 60 Vbeta primers and 13 Jbeta primers. The method was immunoSEQ multiplex PCR; TCRdb's version includes in-frame clones alone and lacks a portion of them. The top ten clones hold about 8% of a sample with about 64,000 clones, around 82% of them seen once. CDR3 length equals 16 residues. Germline loops: CDR1 MNHEY, CDR2 SVGAGI. V shed 0 bases, J shed 5 bases, and the junction held 6 bases outside the gene matches. Points on this clone: The antigen remains undetermined.

The sequence came from a young man in good health and CMV-seropositive. The chain uses TRBV6-5 and TRBJ1-1, with 10 bases that match TRBD1. The specimen sequenced was PBMCs. The CDR3 sequence is CASSYSQGTGDTEAFF. DNA of the CDR3: TGTGCCAGCAGTTACTCTCAAGGGACAGGGGATACTGAAGCTTTCTTT.